Included here is one T cell receptor beta chain sequence, with context. The antigen is unknown. This CDR3 is built from 15 residues. V was cut by 5 bases and J by 2 bases, with 12 bases left in between. CDR1 is SGHTA and CDR2 is FQGNSA in the germline V gene. This record belongs to a study of T cell responses to AZD1222 COVID-19 vaccine. Study results and limitations: Targets within unmutated variant regions were reportedly found for nearly half of spike-specific TCRs. A mostly white British donor set with more females was recruited, and clonal diversity was possibly underestimated.

Profiling relied on immunoSEQ multiplex PCR, and the TCRdb table lists in-frame clones only, not all of them. Of 100,000 to 150,000 clones listed, roughly 92% were seen once; the top ten hold about 1.1%. The rearrangement uses TRBV7-2 and TRBJ2-2; D gene ambiguous. The specimen was peripheral blood, collected 28 days after the second AZD1222 dose. The sequence came from an adult who received the AZD1222 COVID-19 vaccine. The CDR3 region is CASSSRRPNTGELFF. The CDR3 coding sequence is TGTGCCAGCAGCAGTCGGCGGCCAAACACCGGGGAGCTGTTTTTT.